This TCR beta chain comes out of a study of T-cell reconstitution after alpha-beta-depleted transplantation in children (TCRdb year 2016). About the full investigation: Using TCR repertoire profiling, the study followed T-cell immune reconstitution in a quantitative way in children after TCRalphabeta/CD19-depleted allogeneic hematopoietic cell transplantation.

V is pruned by 3 bases and J by 2 bases, leaving 8 bases of the junction without a gene match. The CDR3 holds 15 amino acids from the cysteine to the phenylalanine. Only the CDR3 portion is preserved as DNA: 45 bases, with reading frame beginning at the first base. The germline V gene (reference sequence) supplies CDR1 DFQATT and CDR2 SNEGSKA. The receptor library was made with PCR. The run used an Illumina HiSeq 2500. Molecular barcoding was employed in the preparation of TCR libraries, with unique molecular identifiers being used to normalize TCRbeta repertoire quantification. TCRdb reworked the public reads: Q25 trimming with fastp, MiXCR clone assembly, productive beta chains retained. Each CDR3 protein appears once, grouped with its most common genes and DNA. For this sample the table gives over 400,000 distinct CDR3 sequences, of which 12% were detected only once. Approximately 5.4% of the sample goes to the ten largest clones.

This clonotype was counted between two and nine times. The clone's antigen remains unknown. The input lacks base qualities; no much larger clone sits a single base away. The rearrangement combines TRBV20-1 with TRBJ2-7; TRBD2 lines up with 9 middle nucleotides. This TCR was recovered from a human donor who donated a stem cell graft to a child with combined immunodeficiency. The sample consisted of PBMCs from the stem cell graft donor, taken from the stem cell graft. The CDR3: CSASMFASGTYEQYF. In nucleotides, the sequence is TGCAGTGCTAGTATGTTTGCTAGCGGGACCTACGAGCAGTACTTC.